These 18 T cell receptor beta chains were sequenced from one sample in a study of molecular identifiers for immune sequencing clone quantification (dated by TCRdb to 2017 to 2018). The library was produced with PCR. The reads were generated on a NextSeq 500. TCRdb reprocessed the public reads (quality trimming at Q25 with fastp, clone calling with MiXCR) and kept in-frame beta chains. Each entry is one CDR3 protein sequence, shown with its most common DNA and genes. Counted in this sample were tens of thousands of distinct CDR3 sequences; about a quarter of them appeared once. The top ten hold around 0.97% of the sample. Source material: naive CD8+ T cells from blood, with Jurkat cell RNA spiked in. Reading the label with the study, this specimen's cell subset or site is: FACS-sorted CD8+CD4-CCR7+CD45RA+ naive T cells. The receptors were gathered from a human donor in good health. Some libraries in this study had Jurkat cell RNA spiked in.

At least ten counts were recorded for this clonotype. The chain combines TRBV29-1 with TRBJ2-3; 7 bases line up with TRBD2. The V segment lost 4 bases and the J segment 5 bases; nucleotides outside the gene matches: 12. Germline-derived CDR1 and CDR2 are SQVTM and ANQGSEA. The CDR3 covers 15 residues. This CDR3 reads CSVVPSGSRGDTQYF. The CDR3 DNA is TGCAGCGTTGTCCCTAGCGGATCACGGGGAGATACGCAGTATTTT.

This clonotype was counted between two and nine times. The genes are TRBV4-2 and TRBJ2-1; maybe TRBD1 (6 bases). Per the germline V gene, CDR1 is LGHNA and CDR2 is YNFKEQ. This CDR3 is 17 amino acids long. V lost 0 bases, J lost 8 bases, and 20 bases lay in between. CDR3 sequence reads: CASSQDLAPGDVDEQFF. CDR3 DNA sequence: TGTGCCAGCAGCCAAGATCTGGCCCCAGGGGATGTCGATGAGCAGTTCTTC.

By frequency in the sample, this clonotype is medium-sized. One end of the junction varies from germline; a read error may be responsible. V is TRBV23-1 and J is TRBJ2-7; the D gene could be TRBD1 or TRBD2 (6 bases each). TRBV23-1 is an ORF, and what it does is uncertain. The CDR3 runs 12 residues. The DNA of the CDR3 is TGCGCCAGCAGCCAATTGCGGGACAATGGACTCTTC. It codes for CASSQLRDNGLF.

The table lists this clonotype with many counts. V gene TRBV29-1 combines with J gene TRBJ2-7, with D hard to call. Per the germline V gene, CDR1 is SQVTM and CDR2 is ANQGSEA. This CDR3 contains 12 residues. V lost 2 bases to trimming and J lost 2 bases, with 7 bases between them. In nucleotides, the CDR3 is TGCAGCGTTGAAATCGGGCCCTACGAGCAGTACTTC. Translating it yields CSVEIGPYEQYF.

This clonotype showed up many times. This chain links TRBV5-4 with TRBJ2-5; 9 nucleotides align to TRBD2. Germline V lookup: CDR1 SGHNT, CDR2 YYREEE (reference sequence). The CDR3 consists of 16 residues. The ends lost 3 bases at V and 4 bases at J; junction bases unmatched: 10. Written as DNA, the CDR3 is TGTGCCAGCAGCTCCGCTGGCGGGAGGGCCGGAGAGACCCAGTACTTC. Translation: CASSSAGGRAGETQYF.

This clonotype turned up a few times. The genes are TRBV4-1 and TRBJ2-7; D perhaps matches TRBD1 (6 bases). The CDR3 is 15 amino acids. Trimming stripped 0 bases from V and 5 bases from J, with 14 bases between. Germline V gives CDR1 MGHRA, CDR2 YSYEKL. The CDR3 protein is CASSQDMGAGHEQYF. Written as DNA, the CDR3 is TGCGCCAGCAGCCAAGATATGGGGGCCGGCCACGAGCAGTACTTC.

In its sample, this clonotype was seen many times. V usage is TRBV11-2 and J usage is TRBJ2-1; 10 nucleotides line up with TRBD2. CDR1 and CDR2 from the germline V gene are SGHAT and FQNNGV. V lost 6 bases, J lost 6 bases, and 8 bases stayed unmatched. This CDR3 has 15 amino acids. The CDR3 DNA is TGTGCCAGCAGATCGATAGCGGGAGGTTTCAATGAGCAGTTCTTC. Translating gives CASRSIAGGFNEQFF.

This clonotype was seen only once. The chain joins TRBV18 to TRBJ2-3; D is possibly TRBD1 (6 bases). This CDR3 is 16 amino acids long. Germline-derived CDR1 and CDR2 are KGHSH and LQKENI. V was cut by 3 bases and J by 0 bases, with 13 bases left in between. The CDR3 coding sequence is TGTGCCAGCTCACCCCACAGGGATGGGAGCACAGATACGCAGTATTTT. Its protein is CASSPHRDGSTDTQYF.

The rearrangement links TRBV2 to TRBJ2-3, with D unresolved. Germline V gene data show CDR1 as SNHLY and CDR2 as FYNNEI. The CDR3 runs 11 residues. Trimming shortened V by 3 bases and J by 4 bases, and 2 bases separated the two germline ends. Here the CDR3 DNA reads TGTGCCAGCAGTGAGCCAGATACGCAGTATTTT. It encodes CASSEPDTQYF. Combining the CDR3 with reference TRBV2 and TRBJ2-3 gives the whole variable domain EPEVTQTPSHQVTQMGQEVILRCVPISNHLYFYWYRQILGQKVEFLVSFYNNEISEKSEIFDDQFSVERPDGSNFTLKIRSTKLEDSAMYFCASSEPDTQYFGPGTRLTVL.

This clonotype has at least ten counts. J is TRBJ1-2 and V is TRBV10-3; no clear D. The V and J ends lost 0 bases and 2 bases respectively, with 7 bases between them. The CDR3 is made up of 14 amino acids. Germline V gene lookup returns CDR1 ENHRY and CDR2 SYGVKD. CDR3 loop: CAISESDLNYGYTF. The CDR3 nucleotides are TGTGCCATCAGTGAGTCCGACTTAAACTATGGCTACACCTTC.

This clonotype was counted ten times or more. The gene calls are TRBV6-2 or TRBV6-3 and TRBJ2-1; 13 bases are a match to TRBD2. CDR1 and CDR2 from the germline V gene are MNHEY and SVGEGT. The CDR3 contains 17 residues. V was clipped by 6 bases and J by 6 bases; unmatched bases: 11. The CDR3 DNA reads TGTGCCAGCAGCCGTACTAGCGGGGGGGCACTCGGCAATGAGCAGTTCTTC. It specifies CASSRTSGGALGNEQFF.

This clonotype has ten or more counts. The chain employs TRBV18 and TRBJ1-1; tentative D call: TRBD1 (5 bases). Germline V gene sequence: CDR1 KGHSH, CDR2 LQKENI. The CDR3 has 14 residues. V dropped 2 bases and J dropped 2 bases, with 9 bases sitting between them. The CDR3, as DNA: TGTGCCAGCTCACCAGAAAGGGGCAACACTGAAGCTTTCTTT. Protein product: CASSPERGNTEAFF.

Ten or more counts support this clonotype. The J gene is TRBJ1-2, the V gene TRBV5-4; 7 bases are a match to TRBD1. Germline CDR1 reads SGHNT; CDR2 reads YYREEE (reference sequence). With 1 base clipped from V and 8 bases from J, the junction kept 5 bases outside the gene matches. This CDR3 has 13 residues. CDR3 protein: CASSLSGGGGYTF. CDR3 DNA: TGTGCCAGCAGCTTGTCAGGGGGTGGAGGCTACACCTTC.

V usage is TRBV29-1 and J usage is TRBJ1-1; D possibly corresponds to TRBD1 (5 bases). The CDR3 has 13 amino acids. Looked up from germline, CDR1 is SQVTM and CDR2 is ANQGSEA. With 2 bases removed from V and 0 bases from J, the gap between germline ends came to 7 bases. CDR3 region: CSVEQGLNTEAFF. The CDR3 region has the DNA TGCAGCGTTGAACAGGGATTGAACACTGAAGCTTTCTTT.

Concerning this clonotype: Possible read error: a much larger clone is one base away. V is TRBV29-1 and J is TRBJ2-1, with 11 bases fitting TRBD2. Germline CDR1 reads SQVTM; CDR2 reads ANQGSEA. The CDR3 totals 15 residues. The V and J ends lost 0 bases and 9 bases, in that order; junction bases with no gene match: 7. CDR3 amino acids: CSVEDILAGDSEQFF. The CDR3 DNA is TGCAGCGTTGAAGATATACTAGCGGGAGACAGTGAGCAGTTCTTC.

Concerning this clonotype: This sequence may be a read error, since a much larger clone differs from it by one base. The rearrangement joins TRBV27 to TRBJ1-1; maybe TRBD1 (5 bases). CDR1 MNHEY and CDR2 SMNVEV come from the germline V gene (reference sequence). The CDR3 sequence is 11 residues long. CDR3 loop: CASTRGTEALF. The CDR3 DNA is TGTGCCAGCACCCGGGGCACTGAAGCTCTCTTT.

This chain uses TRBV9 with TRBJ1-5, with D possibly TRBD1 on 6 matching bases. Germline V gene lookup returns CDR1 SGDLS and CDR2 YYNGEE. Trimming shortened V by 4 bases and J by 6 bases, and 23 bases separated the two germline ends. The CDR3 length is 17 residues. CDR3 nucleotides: TGTGCCAGCAGCACGAGGGGGAGAGGGCGTGGGGTTCAGCCCCAGCATTTT. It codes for CASSTRGRGRGVQPQHF.

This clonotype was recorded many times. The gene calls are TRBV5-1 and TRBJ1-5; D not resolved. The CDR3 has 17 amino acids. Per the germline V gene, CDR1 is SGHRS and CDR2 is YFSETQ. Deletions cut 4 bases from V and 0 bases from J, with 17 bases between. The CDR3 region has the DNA TGCGCCAGCAGCCCCCGAGCTGGGGTCTATAGCAATCAGCCCCAGCATTTT. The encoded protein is CASSPRAGVYSNQPQHF.